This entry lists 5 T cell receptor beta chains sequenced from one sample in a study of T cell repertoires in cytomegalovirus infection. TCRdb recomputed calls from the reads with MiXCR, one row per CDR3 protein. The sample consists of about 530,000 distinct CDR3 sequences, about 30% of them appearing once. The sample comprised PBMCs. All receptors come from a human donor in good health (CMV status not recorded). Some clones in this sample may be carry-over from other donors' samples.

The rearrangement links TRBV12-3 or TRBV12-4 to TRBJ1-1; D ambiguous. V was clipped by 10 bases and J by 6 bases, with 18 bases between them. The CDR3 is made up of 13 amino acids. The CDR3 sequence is CATRQTISAEAFF. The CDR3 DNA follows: TGTGCCACCCGTCAGACCATAAGCGCTGAAGCTTTCTTT.

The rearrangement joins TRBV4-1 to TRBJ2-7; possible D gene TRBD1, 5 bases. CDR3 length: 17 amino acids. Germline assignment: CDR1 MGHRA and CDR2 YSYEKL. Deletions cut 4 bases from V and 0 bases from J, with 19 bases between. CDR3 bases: TGCGCCAGCAGCCTTAGGAGTGGGGCAACCAGCTCCTACGAGCAGTACTTC. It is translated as CASSLRSGATSSYEQYF.

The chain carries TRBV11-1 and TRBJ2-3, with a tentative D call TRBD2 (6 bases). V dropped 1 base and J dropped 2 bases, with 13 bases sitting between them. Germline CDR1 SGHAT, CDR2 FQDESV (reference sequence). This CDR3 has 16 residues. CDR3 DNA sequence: TGTGCCAGCAGCTTAGTATACGGGAGTTTCACAGATACGCAGTATTTT. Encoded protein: CASSLVYGSFTDTQYF.

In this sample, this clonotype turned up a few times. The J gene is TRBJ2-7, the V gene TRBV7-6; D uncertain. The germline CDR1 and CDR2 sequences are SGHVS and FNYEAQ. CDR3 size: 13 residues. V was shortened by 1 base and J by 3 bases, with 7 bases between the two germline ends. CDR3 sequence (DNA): TGTGCCAGCAGCTTAGAGATGAACTACGAGCAGTACTTC. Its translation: CASSLEMNYEQYF.

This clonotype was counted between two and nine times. This chain's CDR3 is CASSPRQGANNEQFF. In nucleotides, the CDR3 is TGTGCCAGCAGTCCCCGACAGGGGGCAAACAATGAGCAGTTCTTC. V is TRBV12-3 or TRBV12-4 and J is TRBJ2-1; 10 bases are shared with TRBD1. The V segment lost 5 bases and the J segment 5 bases; nucleotides outside the gene matches: 6. The CDR3 is 15 amino acids.